This T cell receptor (beta chain) was recorded in a study of cytomegalovirus exposure and HLA in healthy donors. General observations from the study: In an earlier analysis, most TCR beta V segments were productive about 87% or about 30% of the time. One later analysis reportedly identified an Asian-associated ancestry cluster that showed fewer N-insertions than the approximately 710-donor mean.

The PCR used 60 Vbeta and 13 Jbeta primers. The method was immunoSEQ multiplex PCR; TCRdb's version includes in-frame clones alone and lacks a portion of them. The sample carries approximately 180,000 clones, about three quarters recorded once. As for this clone: The antigen remains unidentified.

The sequence came from a man aged 40-50 years in good health and CMV-seropositive. Material for sequencing was PBMCs.

Here the CDR3 DNA reads TGTGCCAGCAGTACAGGGGGCCTCAATGGCTACACCTTC. The encoded protein is CASSTGGLNGYTF. The gene calls are TRBV28 and TRBJ1-2; 9 bases fit TRBD1. Germline V gives CDR1 MDHEN, CDR2 SYDVKM. The trim removed 5 bases at V and 6 bases at J, leaving 4 bases unmatched. This CDR3 comprises 13 residues.